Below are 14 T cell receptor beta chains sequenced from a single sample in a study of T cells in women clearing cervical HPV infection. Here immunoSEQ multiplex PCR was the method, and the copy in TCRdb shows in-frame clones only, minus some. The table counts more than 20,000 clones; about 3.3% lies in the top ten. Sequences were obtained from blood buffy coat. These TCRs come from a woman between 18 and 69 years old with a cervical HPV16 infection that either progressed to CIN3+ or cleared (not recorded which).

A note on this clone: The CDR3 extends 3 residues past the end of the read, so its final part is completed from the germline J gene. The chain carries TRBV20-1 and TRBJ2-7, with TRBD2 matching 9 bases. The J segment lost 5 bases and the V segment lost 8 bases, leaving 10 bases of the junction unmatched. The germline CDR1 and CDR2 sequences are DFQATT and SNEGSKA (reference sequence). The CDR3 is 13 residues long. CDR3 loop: CSITREGPHEQYF. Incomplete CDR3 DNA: TGCAGTATAACGCGGGAGGGCCCCCACGAG.

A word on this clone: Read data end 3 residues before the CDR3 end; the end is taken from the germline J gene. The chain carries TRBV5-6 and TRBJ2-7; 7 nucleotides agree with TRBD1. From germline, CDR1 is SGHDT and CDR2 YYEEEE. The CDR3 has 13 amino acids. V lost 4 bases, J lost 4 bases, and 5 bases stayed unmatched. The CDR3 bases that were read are TGTGCCAGCAGCATACAGGGGAAGTACGAG. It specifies CASSIQGKYE. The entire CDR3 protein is CASSIQGKYEQYF. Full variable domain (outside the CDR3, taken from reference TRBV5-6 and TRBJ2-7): DAGVTQSPTHLIKTRGQQVTLRCSPKSGHDTVSWYQQALGQGPQFIFQYYEEEERQRGNFPDRFSGHQFPNYSSELNVNALLLGDSALYLCASSIQGKYEQYFGPGTRLTVT.

The CDR3 loop is CAWSAEAWAGNTIYF. The DNA read from the CDR3 is TGTGCCTGGAGCGCGGAAGCGTGGGCTGGAAACACC. This chain uses TRBV30 with TRBJ1-3, with unresolved D. The sequence runs out 3 residues before the end of the CDR3; the remainder is reconstructed from the germline J gene. V lost 3 bases to trimming and J lost 2 bases, with 14 bases between them. Germline loops: CDR1 GTSNPN, CDR2 SVGIG (reference sequence). The CDR3 covers 15 residues.

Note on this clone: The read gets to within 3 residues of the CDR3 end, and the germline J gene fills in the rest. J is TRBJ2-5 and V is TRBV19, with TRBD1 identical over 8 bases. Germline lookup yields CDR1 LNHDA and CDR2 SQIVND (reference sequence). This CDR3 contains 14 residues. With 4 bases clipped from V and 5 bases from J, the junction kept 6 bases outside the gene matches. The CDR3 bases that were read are TGTGCCAGTAGTAGGGCAGGGGGCAGGGAGACC. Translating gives CASSRAGGRET. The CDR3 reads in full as CASSRAGGRETQYF.

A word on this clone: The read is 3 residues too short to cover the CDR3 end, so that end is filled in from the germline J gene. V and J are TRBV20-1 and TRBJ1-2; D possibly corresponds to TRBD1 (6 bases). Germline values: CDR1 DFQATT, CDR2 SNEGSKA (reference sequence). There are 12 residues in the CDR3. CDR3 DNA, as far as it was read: TGCAGTGCTCGTCCCGGGGGGGGCGGC. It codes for CSARPGGGG. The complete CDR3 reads CSARPGGGGYTF.

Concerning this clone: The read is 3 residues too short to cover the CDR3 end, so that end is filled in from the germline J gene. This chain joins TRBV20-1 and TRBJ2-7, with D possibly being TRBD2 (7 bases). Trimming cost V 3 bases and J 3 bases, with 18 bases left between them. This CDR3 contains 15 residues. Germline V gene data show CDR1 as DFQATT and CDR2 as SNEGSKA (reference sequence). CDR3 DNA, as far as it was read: TGCAGTGCTAGGGCACGGGGGGCGGAACTCTACGAG. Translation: CSARARGAELYE. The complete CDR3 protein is CSARARGAELYEQYF.

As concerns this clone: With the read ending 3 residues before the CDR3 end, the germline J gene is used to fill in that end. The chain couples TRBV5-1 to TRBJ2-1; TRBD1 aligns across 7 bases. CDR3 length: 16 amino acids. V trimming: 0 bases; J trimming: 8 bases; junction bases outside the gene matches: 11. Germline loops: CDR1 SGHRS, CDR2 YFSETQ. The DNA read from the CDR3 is TGCGCCAGCAGCTTGGAGGGGGCCCAGGGGACGGATGAG. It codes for CASSLEGAQGTDE. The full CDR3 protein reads CASSLEGAQGTDEQFF.

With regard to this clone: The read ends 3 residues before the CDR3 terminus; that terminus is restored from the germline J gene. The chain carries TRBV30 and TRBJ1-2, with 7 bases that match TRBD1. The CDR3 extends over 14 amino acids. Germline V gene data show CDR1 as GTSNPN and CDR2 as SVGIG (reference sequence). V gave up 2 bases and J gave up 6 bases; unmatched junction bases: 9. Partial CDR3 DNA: TGTGCCTGGAGTCTAGGGGGCCAGACGGATGGC. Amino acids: CAWSLGGQTDG. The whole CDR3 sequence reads CAWSLGGQTDGYTF.

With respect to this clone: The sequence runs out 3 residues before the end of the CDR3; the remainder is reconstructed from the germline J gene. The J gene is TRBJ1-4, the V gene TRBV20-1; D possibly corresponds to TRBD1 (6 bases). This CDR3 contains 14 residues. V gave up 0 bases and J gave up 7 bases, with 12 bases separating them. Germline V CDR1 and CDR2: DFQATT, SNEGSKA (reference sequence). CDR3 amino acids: CSARDGGRGEKLFF. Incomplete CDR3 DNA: TGCAGTGCTAGAGACGGGGGGCGCGGTGAAAAA.

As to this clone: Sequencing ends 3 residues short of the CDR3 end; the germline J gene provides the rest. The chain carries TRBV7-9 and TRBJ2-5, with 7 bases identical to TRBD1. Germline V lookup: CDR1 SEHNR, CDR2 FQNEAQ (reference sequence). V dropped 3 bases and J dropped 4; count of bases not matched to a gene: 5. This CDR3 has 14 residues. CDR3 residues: CASSLIAGGETQYF. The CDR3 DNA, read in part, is TGTGCCAGCAGCTTGATAGCAGGGGGAGAGACC.

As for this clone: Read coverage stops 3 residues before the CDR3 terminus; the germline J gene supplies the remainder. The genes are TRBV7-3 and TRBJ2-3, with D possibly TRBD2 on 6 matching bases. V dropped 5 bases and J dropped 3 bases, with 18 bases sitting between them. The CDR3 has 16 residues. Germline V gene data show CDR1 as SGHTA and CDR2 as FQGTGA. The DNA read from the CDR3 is TGTGCCAGCAGCCCAACCCTGGCGGGGAGTACAGATACG. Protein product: CASSPTLAGSTDT. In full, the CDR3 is CASSPTLAGSTDTQYF.

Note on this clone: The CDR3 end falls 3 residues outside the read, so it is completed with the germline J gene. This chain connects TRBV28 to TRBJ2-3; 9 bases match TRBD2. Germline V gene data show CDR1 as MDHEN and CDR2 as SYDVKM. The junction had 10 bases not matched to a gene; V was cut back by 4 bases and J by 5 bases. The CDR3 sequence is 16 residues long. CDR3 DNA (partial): TGTGCCAGCAGTTCCCCTAGCGGGGTGATAGTAGATACG. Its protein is CASSSPSGVIVDT. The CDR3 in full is CASSSPSGVIVDTQYF.

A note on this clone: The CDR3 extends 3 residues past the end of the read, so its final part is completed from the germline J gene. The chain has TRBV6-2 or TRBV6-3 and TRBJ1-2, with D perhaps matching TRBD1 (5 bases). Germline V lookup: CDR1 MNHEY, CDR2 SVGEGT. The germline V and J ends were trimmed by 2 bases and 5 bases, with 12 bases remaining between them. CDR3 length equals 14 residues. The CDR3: CASSYPLQGYGYTF. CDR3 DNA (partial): TGTGCCAGCAGTTACCCCCTTCAGGGATATGGC.

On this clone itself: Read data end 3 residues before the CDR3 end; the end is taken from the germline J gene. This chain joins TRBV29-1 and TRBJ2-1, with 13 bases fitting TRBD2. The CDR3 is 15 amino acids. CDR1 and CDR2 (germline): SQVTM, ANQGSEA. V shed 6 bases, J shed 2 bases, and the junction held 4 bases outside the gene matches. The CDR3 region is CSVAGTSGTYNEQFF. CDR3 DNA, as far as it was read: TGCAGCGTCGCCGGGACTAGCGGGACCTACAATGAG.